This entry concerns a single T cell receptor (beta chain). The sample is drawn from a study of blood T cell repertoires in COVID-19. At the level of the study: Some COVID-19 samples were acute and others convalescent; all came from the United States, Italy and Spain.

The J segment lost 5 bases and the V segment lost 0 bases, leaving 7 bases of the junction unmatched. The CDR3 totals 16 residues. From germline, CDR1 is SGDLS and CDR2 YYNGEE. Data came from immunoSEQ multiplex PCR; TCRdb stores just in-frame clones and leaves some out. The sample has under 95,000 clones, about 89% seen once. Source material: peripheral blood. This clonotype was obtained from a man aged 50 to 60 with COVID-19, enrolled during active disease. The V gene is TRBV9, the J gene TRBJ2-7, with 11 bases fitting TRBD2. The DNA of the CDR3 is TGTGCCAGCAGCGTAGGCCCTACTAGCGGGAGCCACGAGCAGTACTTC. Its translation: CASSVGPTSGSHEQYF. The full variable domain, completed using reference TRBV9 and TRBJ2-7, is DSGVTQTPKHLITATGQRVTLRCSPRSGDLSVYWYQQSLDQGLQFLIQYYNGEERAKGNILERFSAQQFPDLHSELNLSSLELGDSALYFCASSVGPTSGSHEQYFGPGTRLTVT.